Reported below is one T cell receptor (beta chain). No antigen is known for it. The authors reverse transcribed roughly 0.5 to 1 ug RNA with random hexamers. TCRdb reprocessed the immunoSEQ multiplex PCR reads with MiXCR, giving one entry per CDR3 protein. The data contain roughly 300,000 distinct CDR3 sequences, around 84% of them seen just once; the ten biggest clones take up 0.095% to 0.14%. Peripheral blood CD8+ and CD4+ T cells were profiled by TCR beta sequencing. TEMRA cells underwent FACS enrichment and CD8+ and CD4+ T cells underwent negative isolation. The data stem from a study of CD8 T cells in Susac syndrome. Study-wide points: The study conceded that relatively few individuals underwent its TCR sequencing and HLA analysis.

This clonotype was sampled from a human donor with multiple sclerosis. Sequencing input: CD8+ T cells from PBMCs.

The CDR3 protein is CASSLPSTVGWYGYTF. The CDR3 coding sequence is TGTGCCAGCAGCCTTCCCTCGACGGTCGGGTGGTATGGCTACACCTTC. The rearrangement links TRBV3-1 to TRBJ1-2; D gene unclear. V shed 4 bases and J shed 5 bases, with 20 bases lying between them. The CDR3 is 16 amino acids. Germline V gives CDR1 LGHDT, CDR2 YNNKEL (reference sequence).